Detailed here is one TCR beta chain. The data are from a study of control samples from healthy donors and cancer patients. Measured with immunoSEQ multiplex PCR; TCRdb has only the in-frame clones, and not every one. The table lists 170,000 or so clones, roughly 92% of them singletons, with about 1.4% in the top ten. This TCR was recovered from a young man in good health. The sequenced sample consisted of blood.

The CDR3 reads CASSYQREAGTQYF. CDR3 sequence (DNA): TGTGCCAGCAGTTATCAGCGGGAGGCTGGGACCCAGTACTTC. The chain joins TRBV6-2 or TRBV6-3 to TRBJ2-5; 9 nucleotides agree with TRBD2. CDR1 is MNHEY and CDR2 is SVGEGT in the germline V gene. The length of the CDR3 is 14 residues. Trimming cost V 3 bases and J 7 bases; bases outside gene matches: 6.